Below, 5 T cell receptor beta chains from the same sample are listed, as sequenced in a study of T cell clonotyping in hematopoietic cell transplantation. The repertoire was sequenced with immunoSEQ multiplex PCR; TCRdb's copy has only in-frame clones and lacks some. Here the sample spans about 36,000 clones, roughly 88% being singletons. Sequenced: peripheral blood mononuclear cells. The receptors were gathered from a woman aged 40 to 55 in good health. Some clones in this sample may be carry-over from other donors' samples.

The J gene is TRBJ2-1, the V gene TRBV19, with TRBD2 identical over 10 bases. This CDR3 is built from 16 residues. Germline V CDR1 and CDR2: LNHDA, SQIVND (reference sequence). V lost 9 bases and J lost 6; bases outside the gene matches: 14. This CDR3 reads CASAVLAGEVVNEQFF. The CDR3 coding sequence is TGTGCCAGCGCGGTTCTAGCGGGAGAGGTCGTCAATGAGCAGTTCTTC.

The chain combines TRBV28 with TRBJ2-7; possibly TRBD2 for D (7 bases). Trimming pared 5 bases from V and 6 bases from J, leaving 20 bases between. Germline CDR1 reads MDHEN; CDR2 reads SYDVKM. This CDR3 region has 15 residues. CDR3 loop: CASSLHLVAGAEQYF. The CDR3 DNA reads TGTGCCAGCAGTCTTCACCTCGTGGCGGGGGCCGAGCAGTACTTC.

The chain links TRBV30 to TRBJ1-3; D gene unclear. The germline gives CDR1 GTSNPN, CDR2 SVGIG (reference sequence). This CDR3 has 12 amino acids. CDR3 region: CGRSDSGNTIYF. Written as DNA, the CDR3 is TGTGGACGATCGGACTCTGGAAACACCATATATTTT.

The J gene is TRBJ2-7, the V gene TRBV4-2; TRBD2 matches at 11 bases. The V and J ends lost 4 bases and 6 bases, in that order; junction bases with no gene match: 11. The CDR3 covers 16 residues. Germline V gene data show CDR1 as LGHNA and CDR2 as YNFKEQ. The chain's CDR3 is CASSPRGGLAGGEQYF. The CDR3 DNA sequence: TGTGCCAGCAGCCCGCGGGGAGGCCTAGCGGGAGGCGAGCAGTACTTC.

V and J are TRBV19 and TRBJ1-5; perhaps TRBD1 as D (5 bases). The V and J ends lost 3 bases and 5 bases respectively, with 14 bases between them. Germline values: CDR1 LNHDA, CDR2 SQIVND (reference sequence). The length of the CDR3 is 15 residues. CDR3 nucleotides: TGTGCCAGTAGTATCAGGGTGAGTAAGGATCAGCCCCAGCATTTT. The encoded protein is CASSIRVSKDQPQHF.